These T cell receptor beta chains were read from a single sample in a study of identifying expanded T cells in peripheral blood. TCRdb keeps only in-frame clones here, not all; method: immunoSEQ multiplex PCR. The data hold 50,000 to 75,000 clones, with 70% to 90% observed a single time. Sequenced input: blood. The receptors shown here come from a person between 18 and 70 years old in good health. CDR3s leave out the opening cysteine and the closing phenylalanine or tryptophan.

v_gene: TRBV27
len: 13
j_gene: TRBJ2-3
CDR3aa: ASSLGSGSADTQY

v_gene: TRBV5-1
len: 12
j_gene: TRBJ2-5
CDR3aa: ASSGLGGQETQY

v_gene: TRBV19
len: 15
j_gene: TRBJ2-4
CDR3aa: ASNLGQGTLKKNIQY

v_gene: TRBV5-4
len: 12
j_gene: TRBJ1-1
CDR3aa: ASSFGTANTEAF

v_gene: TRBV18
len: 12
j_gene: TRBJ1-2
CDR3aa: ASSPPAGNYGYT

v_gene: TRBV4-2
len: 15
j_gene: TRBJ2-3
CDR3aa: ASSQEGGVPGTDTQY

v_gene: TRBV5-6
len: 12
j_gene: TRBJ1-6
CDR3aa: ASSGQGLSSPLH

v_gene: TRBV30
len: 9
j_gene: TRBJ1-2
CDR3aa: AWGQLYGYT

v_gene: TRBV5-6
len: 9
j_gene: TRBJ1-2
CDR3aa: ASSADGGYT

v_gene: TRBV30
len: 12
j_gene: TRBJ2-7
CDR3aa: AWNLAAASYEQY

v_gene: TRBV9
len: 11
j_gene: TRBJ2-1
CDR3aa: ASSVEAFNEQF

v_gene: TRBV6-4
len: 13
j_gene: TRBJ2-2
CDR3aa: ASSATGENTGELF

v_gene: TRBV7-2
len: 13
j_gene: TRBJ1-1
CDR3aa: ASSRRSGGNTEAF

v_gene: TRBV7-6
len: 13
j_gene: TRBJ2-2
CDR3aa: ASSSTGANTGELF

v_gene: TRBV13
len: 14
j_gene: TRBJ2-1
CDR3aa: ASSLRTSGEYNEQF

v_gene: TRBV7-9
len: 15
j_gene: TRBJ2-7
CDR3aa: ASSLGSGTGGLYEQY

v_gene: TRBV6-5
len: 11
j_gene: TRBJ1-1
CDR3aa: ASSYYGATEAF

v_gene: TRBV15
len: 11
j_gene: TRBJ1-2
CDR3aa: ATSPGALYGYT

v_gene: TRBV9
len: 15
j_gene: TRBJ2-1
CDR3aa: ASSVALRGLSNNEQF

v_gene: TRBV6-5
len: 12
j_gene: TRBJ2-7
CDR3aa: ASRGHEKRYEQY

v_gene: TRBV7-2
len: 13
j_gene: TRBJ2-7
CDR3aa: ASSLYPGQGNEQY

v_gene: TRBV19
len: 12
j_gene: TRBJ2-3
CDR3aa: ASSNGRAVGTQY

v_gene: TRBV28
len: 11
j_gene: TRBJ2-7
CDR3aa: ASSLLDFYEQY

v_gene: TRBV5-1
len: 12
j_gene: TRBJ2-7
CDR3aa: ASSLKGRSYEQY

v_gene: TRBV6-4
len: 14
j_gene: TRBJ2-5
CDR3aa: ASSDSPGGGWETQY

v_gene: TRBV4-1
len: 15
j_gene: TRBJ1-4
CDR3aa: ASSHGQFTAPNEKLF

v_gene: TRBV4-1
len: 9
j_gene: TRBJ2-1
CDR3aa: ASRHGDEQF

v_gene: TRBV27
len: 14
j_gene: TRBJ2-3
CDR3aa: ASSPGLAGLGDTQY

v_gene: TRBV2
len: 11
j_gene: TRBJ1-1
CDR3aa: ASNELANTEAF

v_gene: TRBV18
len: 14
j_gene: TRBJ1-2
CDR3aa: ASSPRQTGGDYGYT

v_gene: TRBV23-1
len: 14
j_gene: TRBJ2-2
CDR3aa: ASSQSSGGRTGELF

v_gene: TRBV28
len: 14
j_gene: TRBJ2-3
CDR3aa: ASTPAPGQGTDTQY

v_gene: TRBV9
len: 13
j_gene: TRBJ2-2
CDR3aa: ASSVASVNTGELF

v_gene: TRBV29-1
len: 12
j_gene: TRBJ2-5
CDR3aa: SVEVAGGQETQY

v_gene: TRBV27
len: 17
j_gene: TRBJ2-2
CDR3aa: ASSLSSVGQGAPSGELF

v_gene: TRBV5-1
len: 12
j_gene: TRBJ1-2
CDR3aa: ASSKGQSLGGYT

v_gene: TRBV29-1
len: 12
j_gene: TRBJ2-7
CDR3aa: SVKTGGSSYEQY

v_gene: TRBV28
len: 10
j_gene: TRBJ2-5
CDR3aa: ASSSTPHSEY

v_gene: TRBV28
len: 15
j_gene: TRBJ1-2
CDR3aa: ASSLLGQGAGGDGYT